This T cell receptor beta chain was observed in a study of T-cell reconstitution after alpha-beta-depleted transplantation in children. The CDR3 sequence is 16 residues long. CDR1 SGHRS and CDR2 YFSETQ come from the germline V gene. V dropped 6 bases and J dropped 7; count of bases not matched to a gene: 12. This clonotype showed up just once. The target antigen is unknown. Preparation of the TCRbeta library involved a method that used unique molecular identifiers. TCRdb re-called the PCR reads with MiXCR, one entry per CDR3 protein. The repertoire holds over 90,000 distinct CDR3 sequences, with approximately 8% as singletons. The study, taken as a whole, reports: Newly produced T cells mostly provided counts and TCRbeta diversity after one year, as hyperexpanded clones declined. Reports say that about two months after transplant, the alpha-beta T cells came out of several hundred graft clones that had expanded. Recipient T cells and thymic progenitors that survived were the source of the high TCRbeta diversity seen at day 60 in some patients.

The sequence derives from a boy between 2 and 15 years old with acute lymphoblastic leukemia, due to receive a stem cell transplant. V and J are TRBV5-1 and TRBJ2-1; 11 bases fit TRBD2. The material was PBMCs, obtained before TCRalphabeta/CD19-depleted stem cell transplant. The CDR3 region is CASTPMIAGGQNEQFF. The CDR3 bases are TGCGCCAGCACCCCGATGATAGCGGGGGGGCAGAATGAGCAGTTCTTC.